One and the same sample provided the 28 T cell receptor beta chains below, sequenced in a study of PD-L1 blockade in urothelial cancer. Time point specified: pretreatment peripheral blood. The data were produced by immunoSEQ multiplex PCR, yet TCRdb's version contains in-frame clones alone and is incomplete. The table lists over 75,000 clones, more than 80% of them singletons. The sample in question was PBMCs, obtained around atezolizumab (anti-PD-L1) treatment. The receptors were sampled from a woman older than 75 with urothelial cancer.

V and J are TRBV5-1 and TRBJ2-7; D is perhaps TRBD1 (7 bases). There are 15 residues in the CDR3. Germline V gene sequence: CDR1 SGHRS, CDR2 YFSETQ. V was clipped by 6 bases and J by 0 bases, with 16 bases between them. CDR3 protein: CASTRGTASSYEQYF. For the CDR3, the DNA is TGCGCCAGCACCCGGGGGACAGCAAGCTCCTACGAGCAGTACTTC.

The rearrangement joins TRBV27 to TRBJ1-1; 8 nucleotides match TRBD1. Germline-derived CDR1 and CDR2 are MNHEY and SMNVEV (reference sequence). V gave up 5 bases and J gave up 1 base; unmatched junction bases: 9. This CDR3 is built from 16 residues. CDR3 DNA sequence: TGTGCCAGCAGTCCGGGACAGGTTTTAGGGAACACTGAAGCTTTCTTT. Translation: CASSPGQVLGNTEAFF.

For the CDR3, the DNA is TGTGCCAGCAGTGAAGGACTCAATCAGCCCCAGCATTTT. It encodes CASSEGLNQPQHF. The rearrangement links TRBV6-4 to TRBJ1-5, with D unresolved. Germline V gene lookup returns CDR1 MRHNA and CDR2 SNTAGT. There are 13 residues in the CDR3. V gave up 3 bases and J gave up 3 bases, with 6 bases separating them.

V and J are TRBV25-1 and TRBJ1-3, with D unresolved. CDR1 is MGHDK and CDR2 is SYGVNS in the germline V gene. Trimming left V 6 bases short and J 0 bases short, with 3 bases between. This CDR3 has 12 residues. CDR3 amino acids: CASRSSGNTIYF. The DNA for the CDR3 is TGTGCCAGCAGGAGCTCTGGAAACACCATATATTTT.

V usage is TRBV19 and J usage is TRBJ2-1; 8 nucleotides match TRBD1. Losses at the gene ends were 6 bases for V and 4 bases for J; bases not matched to a gene: 8. The germline CDR1 and CDR2 sequences are LNHDA and SQIVND (reference sequence). CDR3 length equals 15 residues. The CDR3 loop is CASRDFRTGYNEQFF. The DNA for the CDR3 is TGTGCCAGTAGGGACTTCCGGACAGGGTACAATGAGCAGTTCTTC.

The gene calls are TRBV27 and TRBJ2-2; the D is unclear. Germline V gene lookup returns CDR1 MNHEY and CDR2 SMNVEV (reference sequence). This CDR3 has 17 amino acids. The germline V and J ends were trimmed by 2 bases and 1 base, with 14 bases remaining between them. The CDR3 DNA sequence: TGTGCCAGCAGTTTAGTCGGTGGAGACTGGAACACCGGGGAGCTGTTTTTT. Protein product: CASSLVGGDWNTGELFF.

This chain connects TRBV29-1 to TRBJ1-5; D possibly corresponds to TRBD1 (5 bases). Trimming stripped 4 bases from V and 6 bases from J, with 10 bases between. The germline V gene encodes CDR1 SQVTM and CDR2 ANQGSEA. This CDR3 is 12 amino acids long. The CDR3 nucleotides are TGCAGCGTTGGACAGATGAGTCAGCCCCAGCATTTT. It translates to CSVGQMSQPQHF.

This clone was found a few times. V is TRBV27 and J is TRBJ1-1; TRBD1 is a possible D gene (5 bases). The CDR3 runs 13 residues. Germline V gene sequence: CDR1 MNHEY, CDR2 SMNVEV (reference sequence). The V and J ends lost 3 bases and 5 bases respectively, with 10 bases between them. This CDR3 is CASSLQGRTEAFF. CDR3 in DNA: TGTGCCAGCAGTTTGCAGGGTAGGACTGAAGCTTTCTTT.

This clone has just one count. The chain joins TRBV27 to TRBJ2-5; TRBD2 is a possible D gene (7 bases). This CDR3 comprises 13 residues. V gave up 5 bases and J gave up 4 bases, with 11 bases separating them. Germline loops: CDR1 MNHEY, CDR2 SMNVEV (reference sequence). CDR3 amino acids: CASSRGALETQYF. The CDR3, as DNA: TGTGCCAGCAGTCGGGGGGCTTTAGAGACCCAGTACTTC.

The chain employs TRBV6-4 and TRBJ2-1; D might be TRBD2 (6 bases). The CDR3 has 14 amino acids. Germline V lookup: CDR1 MRHNA, CDR2 SNTAGT. V was shortened by 6 bases and J by 8 bases, with 17 bases between the two germline ends. As DNA, the CDR3 is TGTGCCAGCAGCCCCGGGCCAACGGGGGATGAGCAGTTCTTC. It encodes CASSPGPTGDEQFF.

V gene TRBV29-1 combines with J gene TRBJ1-1; D is perhaps TRBD1 (6 bases). CDR3 length: 12 amino acids. The V and J ends lost 7 bases and 5 bases respectively, with 14 bases between them. The germline V gene encodes CDR1 SQVTM and CDR2 ANQGSEA. CDR3 sequence: CSGTGFRTEAFF. CDR3 DNA: TGCAGCGGAACAGGGTTTCGGACTGAAGCTTTCTTT.

The rearrangement joins TRBV18 to TRBJ2-5; possibly TRBD1 for D (6 bases). V was pared by 3 bases and J by 6 bases, with 11 bases between. This CDR3 comprises 13 residues. Germline loops: CDR1 KGHSH, CDR2 LQKENI. CDR3 in amino acids: CASSPSTGKTQYF. The DNA for the CDR3 is TGTGCCAGCTCACCCTCTACAGGGAAGACCCAGTACTTC.

The gene calls are TRBV5-1 and TRBJ2-6; D is perhaps TRBD2 (5 bases). CDR1 and CDR2 from the germline V gene are SGHRS and YFSETQ. The CDR3 has 16 residues. V was clipped by 4 bases and J by 4 bases, with 15 bases between them. The CDR3 bases are TGCGCCAGCAGCCCCGTAGTAGGACTGGGGGCCAACGTCCTGACTTTC. Its translation: CASSPVVGLGANVLTF.

The gene calls are TRBV5-6 and TRBJ2-7; 10 bases line up with TRBD1. Germline V gene data show CDR1 as SGHDT and CDR2 as YYEEEE. CDR3 length: 16 residues. The junction had 4 bases not matched to a gene; V was cut back by 1 base and J by 0 bases. The CDR3 sequence: CASSLRGTGVSYEQYF. Here the CDR3 DNA reads TGTGCCAGCAGCTTGAGGGGGACAGGGGTCTCCTACGAGCAGTACTTC.

This chain connects TRBV9 to TRBJ1-2; D might be TRBD1 (6 bases). Per germline, CDR1 SGDLS and CDR2 YYNGEE. V dropped 4 bases and J dropped 6 bases, with 13 bases sitting between them. The CDR3 length is 13 residues. The DNA of the CDR3 is TGTGCCAGCAGCTATCCCGGGGGGCATGGCTACACCTTC. As protein: CASSYPGGHGYTF.

This clone came up a few times. The chain employs TRBV5-1 and TRBJ1-2, with no clear D. Trimming removed 0 bases from V and 3 bases from J, with 6 bases in between. The CDR3 sequence is 13 residues long. Germline lookup yields CDR1 SGHRS and CDR2 YFSETQ. The CDR3 DNA reads TGCGCCAGCAGCTTGGCCGGGGACTATGGCTACACCTTC. Its translation: CASSLAGDYGYTF.

The chain combines TRBV6-5 with TRBJ2-7, with TRBD2 matching over 13 bases. Germline CDR1 reads MNHEY; CDR2 reads SVGAGI. Losses at the gene ends were 6 bases for V and 2 bases for J; bases not matched to a gene: 4. This CDR3 is 15 amino acids long. The CDR3 nucleotides are TGTGCCAGCAGGTCGACTAGCGGGAGGCCCTACGAGCAGTACTTC. As protein: CASRSTSGRPYEQYF.

This CDR3 is CASSDSYGRGEQFF. DNA for the CDR3: TGTGCCAGCAGTGACTCTTACGGGAGGGGTGAGCAGTTCTTC. The J gene is TRBJ2-1, the V gene TRBV6-4; 8 bases align to TRBD2. Germline CDR1 reads MRHNA; CDR2 reads SNTAGT. The CDR3 spans 14 residues. V lost 0 bases and J lost 9; bases outside the gene matches: 4.

V and J are TRBV10-2 and TRBJ2-7; TRBD1 matches at 8 bases. This CDR3 has 14 amino acids. Unmatched junction bases numbered 7, after V lost 6 bases and J lost 3 bases. Germline lookup yields CDR1 WSHSY and CDR2 SAAADI. DNA for the CDR3: TGCGCCAGCAGACCCGGGACAGGACACTACGAGCAGTACTTC. It translates to CASRPGTGHYEQYF.

V usage is TRBV28 and J usage is TRBJ1-2; perhaps TRBD1 as D (6 bases). The germline gives CDR1 MDHEN, CDR2 SYDVKM. CDR3 length equals 14 residues. Trimming stripped 5 bases from V and 4 bases from J, with 14 bases between. The chain's CDR3 is CASSAGTYGYGYTF. DNA of the CDR3: TGTGCCAGCAGTGCAGGGACATATGGCTATGGCTACACCTTC.

This chain joins TRBV9 and TRBJ2-7; 7 bases align to TRBD2. This CDR3 has 15 amino acids. Germline V gene lookup returns CDR1 SGDLS and CDR2 YYNGEE. The V segment lost 0 bases and the J segment 3 bases; nucleotides outside the gene matches: 6. The CDR3 DNA reads TGTGCCAGCAGCGTAGAGGGCGGGAGCCTCTACGAGCAGTACTTC. Protein product: CASSVEGGSLYEQYF. The variable domain in full, with the rest retrieved from reference TRBV9 and TRBJ2-7, is DSGVTQTPKHLITATGQRVTLRCSPRSGDLSVYWYQQSLDQGLQFLIQYYNGEERAKGNILERFSAQQFPDLHSELNLSSLELGDSALYFCASSVEGGSLYEQYFGPGTRLTVT.

The rearrangement links TRBV6-1 to TRBJ1-1; D remains ambiguous. The CDR3 is 14 amino acids. V was cut by 6 bases and J by 0 bases, with 11 bases left in between. CDR1 MNHNS and CDR2 SASEGT come from the germline V gene. The CDR3 region is CASSRDRVNTEAFF. The CDR3, as DNA: TGTGCCAGCAGCCGGGATCGGGTGAACACTGAAGCTTTCTTT.

The chain uses TRBV30 and TRBJ2-3, with D possibly matching TRBD2 (6 bases). V was trimmed by 3 bases and J by 5 bases, leaving 18 bases between them. The CDR3 is made up of 15 amino acids. Germline V gives CDR1 GTSNPN, CDR2 SVGIG (reference sequence). The DNA for the CDR3 is TGTGCCTGGAGCGTCGGGGGAGTAGGAGGAGATACGCAGTATTTT. It is translated as CAWSVGGVGGDTQYF.

The chain couples TRBV15 to TRBJ2-2; D is perhaps TRBD2 (7 bases). The CDR3 is made up of 16 amino acids. Germline-derived CDR1 and CDR2 are LNHNV and YYDKDF (reference sequence). The V gene lost 0 bases and the J gene lost 5 bases, with 13 bases spanning the gap. The CDR3 sequence is CATSREGGAGTGELFF. The CDR3, as DNA: TGTGCCACCAGCAGAGAGGGGGGGGCAGGGACCGGGGAGCTGTTTTTT. The whole variable domain, filled in from reference TRBV15 and TRBJ2-2, reads DAMVIQNPRYQVTQFGKPVTLSCSQTLNHNVMYWYQQKSSQAPKLLFHYYDKDFNNEADTPDNFQSRRPNTSFCFLDIRSPGLGDTAMYLCATSREGGAGTGELFFGEGSRLTVL.

The rearrangement joins TRBV27 to TRBJ2-1; 14 bases are shared with TRBD2. The CDR3 spans 17 residues. Germline V gives CDR1 MNHEY, CDR2 SMNVEV (reference sequence). Germline trimming cut 7 bases from V and 9 bases from J; bases unmatched to any gene: 14. This chain's CDR3 is CASTSPSRLAGGSEQFF. As DNA, the CDR3 is TGTGCCAGCACCTCACCGTCCCGACTAGCGGGAGGGAGTGAGCAGTTCTTC.

This chain uses TRBV5-6 with TRBJ2-3, with 7 bases that match TRBD2. Germline CDR1 reads SGHDT; CDR2 reads YYEEEE. The CDR3 length is 15 residues. J was trimmed by 2 bases and V by 3 bases; bases with no gene match: 6. CDR3 in amino acids: CASSSPGGITDTQYF. DNA of the CDR3: TGTGCCAGCAGCTCCCCGGGAGGTATCACAGATACGCAGTATTTT.

This clone was found a few times. The chain couples TRBV10-3 to TRBJ1-1, with D tentatively TRBD1 (6 bases). The CDR3 totals 13 residues. The ends were cut back, 7 bases at V and 1 base at J, with 10 bases in the middle. Per the germline V gene, CDR1 is ENHRY and CDR2 is SYGVKD. CDR3 region: CAIKGVTNTEAFF. The CDR3 nucleotides are TGTGCCATCAAGGGGGTAACGAACACTGAAGCTTTCTTT.

The V and J genes are TRBV15 and TRBJ2-3, with 11 bases matching TRBD1. The germline CDR1 and CDR2 sequences are LNHNV and YYDKDF (reference sequence). The CDR3 has 13 amino acids. V lost 6 bases and J lost 5; bases outside the gene matches: 1. CDR3 loop: CATRDRGRDTQYF. The CDR3 DNA is TGTGCCACCAGGGACAGGGGGCGAGATACGCAGTATTTT.